One sample yielded the 19 T cell receptor beta chains listed below, sequenced in a study of radiotherapy plus CTLA-4 blockade in lung cancer. The protocol was immunoSEQ multiplex PCR, while the TCRdb copy is restricted to in-frame clones and leaves out a portion. The sample lists 65,000 to 95,000 clones, around 86% occurring once. The source material was peripheral blood, sampled from a patient treated with radiotherapy plus ipilimumab. All receptors derive from a human donor with non-small cell lung cancer that progressed on radiotherapy plus ipilimumab.

The CDR3 protein is CASRTRDGGNTGELFF. CDR3 DNA sequence: TGTGCCAGTCGGACCCGGGACGGTGGGAACACCGGGGAGCTGTTTTTT. The rearrangement links TRBV27 to TRBJ2-2, with D perhaps assigned TRBD1 or TRBD2 (5 bases each). This CDR3 comprises 16 residues. Trimming left V 9 bases short and J 1 base short, with 18 bases between. Germline V gene sequence: CDR1 MNHEY, CDR2 SMNVEV (reference sequence).

This clone was found a few times. V usage is TRBV5-4 and J usage is TRBJ2-1, with 11 bases identical to TRBD1. Unmatched junction bases numbered 0, after V lost 0 bases and J lost 7 bases. Germline V lookup: CDR1 SGHNT, CDR2 YYREEE (reference sequence). The CDR3 is 14 amino acids. The CDR3 DNA reads TGTGCCAGCAGCTTGGGGGACAGGGGGAATGAGCAGTTCTTC. Translating gives CASSLGDRGNEQFF.

CDR3 bases: TGTGCCTGGAGTGTAATTAATGCCGGGACCCCGGCAACTAATGAAAAACTGTTTTTT. This sequence encodes CAWSVINAGTPATNEKLFF. This sequence joins TRBV30 and TRBJ1-4, with D maybe TRBD1 (5 bases). The germline V and J ends were trimmed by 0 bases and 0 bases, with 20 bases remaining between them. CDR1 and CDR2 (germline): GTSNPN, SVGIG (reference sequence). The CDR3 has 19 residues.

This chain connects TRBV5-6 to TRBJ1-1; D might be TRBD1 (5 bases). V lost 1 base, J lost 4 bases, and 8 bases lay in between. Per the germline V gene, CDR1 is SGHDT and CDR2 is YYEEEE. This CDR3 region has 13 residues. The CDR3 here is CASSLMGGTEAFF. The CDR3, as DNA: TGTGCCAGCAGCTTGATGGGGGGCACTGAAGCTTTCTTT.

The chain has TRBV6-1 and TRBJ2-4, with a tentative D call TRBD2 (5 bases). CDR3 length: 12 residues. CDR1 and CDR2 from the germline V gene are MNHNS and SASEGT. V gave up 11 bases and J gave up 2 bases, with 10 bases separating them. CDR3 residues: CAGLGTKNIQYF. The CDR3 DNA reads as TGTGCCGGTCTCGGGACCAAAAACATTCAGTACTTC.

This clone occurred once. This chain joins TRBV5-1 and TRBJ2-2; 7 bases are shared with TRBD1. The CDR3 has 15 amino acids. Losses at the gene ends were 4 bases for V and 2 bases for J; bases not matched to a gene: 5. Germline CDR1 is SGHRS and CDR2 is YFSETQ. The CDR3 bases are TGCGCCAGCAGCCCGGGGACAGATAACACCGGGGAGCTGTTTTTT. This sequence encodes CASSPGTDNTGELFF.

This clone has only one observation. The CDR3 DNA follows: TGTGCCAGCAGATTTGGGACTAGTCTAAACAACGAGCAGTACGTC. As protein: CASRFGTSLNNEQYV. J is TRBJ2-7 and V is TRBV27; 8 bases match TRBD2. Trimming cost V 6 bases and J 5 bases; bases outside gene matches: 12. This CDR3 is 15 amino acids long. CDR1 MNHEY and CDR2 SMNVEV come from the germline V gene (reference sequence).

V is TRBV5-1 and J is TRBJ2-2; 10 positions agree with TRBD1. Germline-derived CDR1 and CDR2 are SGHRS and YFSETQ. This CDR3 contains 15 residues. The J segment lost 3 bases and the V segment lost 4 bases, leaving 3 bases of the junction unmatched. The DNA for the CDR3 is TGCGCCAGCAGCCCCGGGACAGGGGACACCGGGGAGCTGTTTTTT. It specifies CASSPGTGDTGELFF.

This chain links TRBV10-3 with TRBJ2-1, with D uncertain. Germline V lookup: CDR1 ENHRY, CDR2 SYGVKD. Trimming left V 4 bases short and J 8 bases short, with 6 bases between. The CDR3 contains 11 residues. CDR3 DNA: TGTGCCATCAGTGGAGTTGATGAGCAGTTCTTC. This codes for CAISGVDEQFF.

V gene TRBV6-6 combines with J gene TRBJ2-1; 7 nucleotides match TRBD2. The V gene's germline CDR1 is MNHNY and CDR2 SVGAGI (reference sequence). Trimming at V came to 0 bases and at J to 4 bases, leaving 3 bases not matched to a gene. CDR3 length: 15 amino acids. The CDR3 spells CASSYSAGEYNEQFF. CDR3 DNA sequence: TGTGCCAGCAGTTACTCTGCGGGAGAGTACAATGAGCAGTTCTTC.

The V and J genes are TRBV6-6 and TRBJ2-1; TRBD2 agrees at 8 bases. There are 15 residues in the CDR3. The junction had 8 bases not matched to a gene; V was cut back by 6 bases and J by 4 bases. CDR1 is MNHNY, CDR2 SVGAGI, per germline (reference sequence). The CDR3, as DNA: TGTGCCAGCAGCGCGGGAGGACGATTTTACAATGAGCAGTTCTTC. Amino acids: CASSAGGRFYNEQFF.

V is TRBV7-8 and J is TRBJ1-3, with D perhaps matching TRBD1 (5 bases). CDR1 is SGHVS and CDR2 is FQNEAQ in the germline V gene. Trimming left V 1 base short and J 2 bases short, with 9 bases between. This CDR3 spans 15 amino acids. The DNA for the CDR3 is TGTGCCAGCAGCTTAGTTAGGGGCCCTGGAAACACCATATATTTT. Translated: CASSLVRGPGNTIYF.

The chain is built from TRBV5-1 and TRBJ2-7; 9 nucleotides match TRBD1. The CDR3 has 17 residues. Germline CDR1 reads SGHRS; CDR2 reads YFSETQ. V shed 4 bases, J shed 0 bases, and the junction held 11 bases outside the gene matches. CDR3 region: CASSTTTGGRYSYEQYF. CDR3 bases: TGCGCCAGCAGCACAACGACAGGGGGACGATACTCCTACGAGCAGTACTTC.

With regard to this clone: One junction end does not reproduce the germline sequence, and a read error may be involved. The chain is built from TRBV7-7 and TRBJ2-2; D call uncertain. CDR1 SSHAT and CDR2 FNYEAQ come from the germline V gene (reference sequence). This CDR3 is built from 13 residues. CDR3 bases: TGTGCTAGCAGCTTAGGAGCAAAGGGGGAGCTGTTTTTT. Translating it yields CASSLGAKGELFF.

This sequence joins TRBV30 and TRBJ2-2; the match to TRBD2 covers 7 bases. This CDR3 is 17 amino acids long. CDR1 and CDR2 (germline): GTSNPN, SVGIG (reference sequence). V shed 4 bases, J shed 6 bases, and the junction held 17 bases outside the gene matches. The CDR3 DNA reads TGTGCCTGGAAACCACGAACTAGCGAGAGCGTCGCCGGGGAGCTGTTTTTT. This sequence encodes CAWKPRTSESVAGELFF. The whole variable domain, remainder taken from reference TRBV30 and TRBJ2-2, is SQTIHQWPATLVQPVGSPLSLECTVEGTSNPNLYWYRQAAGRGLQLLFYSVGIGQISSEVPQNLSASRPQDRQFILSSKKLLLSDSGFYLCAWKPRTSESVAGELFFGEGSRLTVL.

CDR3 region: CASSEAPGRGRNTIYF. The CDR3 coding sequence is TGTGCCAGCAGTGAAGCGCCTGGCAGGGGCCGAAACACCATATATTTT. The chain employs TRBV6-1 and TRBJ1-3, with a tentative D call TRBD1 (6 bases). Deletions cut 0 bases from V and 5 bases from J, with 14 bases between. From germline, CDR1 is MNHNS and CDR2 SASEGT. This CDR3 is built from 16 residues.

The genes are TRBV23-1 and TRBJ2-7; 9 positions match TRBD2. TRBV23-1 is labeled an ORF, and its function is uncertain. V lost 5 bases and J lost 3; bases outside the gene matches: 11. This CDR3 has 16 residues. The CDR3 DNA reads TGCGCCAGCAGTTTACCAAGACTAGCGGAGTGCTACGAGCAGTACGTC. Protein product: CASSLPRLAECYEQYV.

The chain employs TRBV28 and TRBJ1-4, with a weak D call TRBD1 (6 bases). The CDR3 is made up of 19 amino acids. The germline CDR1 and CDR2 sequences are MDHEN and SYDVKM. The V and J ends lost 4 bases and 0 bases respectively, with 21 bases between them. CDR3 coding DNA: TGTGCCAGCAGTTGGGAATTTGGATTGGGGGCTACAACTAATGAAAAACTGTTTTTT. Protein product: CASSWEFGLGATTNEKLFF.

The gene calls are TRBV29-1 and TRBJ2-1; TRBD1 matches 7 bases. V was pared by 7 bases and J by 10 bases, with 7 bases of the junction left unmatched. CDR3 length equals 11 residues. The germline V gene has CDR1 SQVTM and CDR2 ANQGSEA. Here the CDR3 DNA reads TGCAGCGCGTCGCCGGACAGGGAGCAGTTCTTC. It is translated as CSASPDREQFF.